This T cell receptor beta chain was sequenced in a study of T cells in Graves' hyperthyroidism and ophthalmopathy. For the study at large: At initial diagnosis, before any treatment had begun, peripheral blood was obtained.

V was shortened by 4 bases and J by 7 bases, with 17 bases between the two germline ends. Germline CDR1 and CDR2: LGHDT and YNNKEL (reference sequence). The CDR3 has 15 amino acids. On this clonotype: Given a much more abundant clone one base away, this may be a read error.

TCR beta CDR3 regions were amplified from RNA. Using the HTBI primer set, a first-round RT-PCR was run on the TCR CDR3. TCRdb reanalysed the multiplex PCR reads using MiXCR and keeps one entry per CDR3 protein. The data contain 700,000 or so distinct CDR3 sequences, roughly 15% of them singletons. The receptor's source is a man between 18 and 35 years old with Graves' hyperthyroidism. The material sequenced was blood. The chain links TRBV3-1 to TRBJ2-1; possibly TRBD2 for D (5 bases). The CDR3 spells CASSRPGGLENEQFF. The DNA of the CDR3 is TGTGCCAGCAGCCGACCCGGAGGCTTGGAAAATGAGCAGTTCTTC.